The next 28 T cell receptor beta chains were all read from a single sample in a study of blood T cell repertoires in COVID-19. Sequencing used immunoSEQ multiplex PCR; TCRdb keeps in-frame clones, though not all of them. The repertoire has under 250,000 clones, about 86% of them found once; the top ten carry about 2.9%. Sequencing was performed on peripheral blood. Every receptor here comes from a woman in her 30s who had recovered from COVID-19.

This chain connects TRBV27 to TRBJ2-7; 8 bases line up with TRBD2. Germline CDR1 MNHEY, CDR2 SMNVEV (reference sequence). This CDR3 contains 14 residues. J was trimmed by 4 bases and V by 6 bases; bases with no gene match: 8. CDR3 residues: CASRPGLDSYEQYF. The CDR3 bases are TGTGCCAGCAGGCCGGGACTAGACTCTTACGAGCAGTACTTC.

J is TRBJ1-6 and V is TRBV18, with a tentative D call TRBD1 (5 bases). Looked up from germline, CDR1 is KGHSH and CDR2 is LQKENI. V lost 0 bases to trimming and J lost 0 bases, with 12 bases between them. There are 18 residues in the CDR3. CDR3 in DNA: TGTGCCAGCTCACCACCGCCCAGGGCCAGCTCCTATAATTCACCCCTCCACTTT. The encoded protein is CASSPPPRASSYNSPLHF.

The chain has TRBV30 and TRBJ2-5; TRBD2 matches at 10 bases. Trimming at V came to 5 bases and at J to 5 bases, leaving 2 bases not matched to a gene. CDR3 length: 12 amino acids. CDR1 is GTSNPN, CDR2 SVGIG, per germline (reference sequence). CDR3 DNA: TGTGCCTGGGGAGCGGGAGGGGAGACCCAGTACTTC. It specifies CAWGAGGETQYF.

CDR3 coding DNA: TGTGCCAGCAATGGACTAGCGGGAGTATACGAGCAGTACTTC. This gives the protein CASNGLAGVYEQYF. The chain uses TRBV6-5 and TRBJ2-7, with 13 nucleotides matching TRBD2. Germline CDR1 and CDR2: MNHEY and SVGAGI. This CDR3 region has 14 residues. The V and J ends lost 7 bases and 4 bases, in that order; junction bases with no gene match: 4.

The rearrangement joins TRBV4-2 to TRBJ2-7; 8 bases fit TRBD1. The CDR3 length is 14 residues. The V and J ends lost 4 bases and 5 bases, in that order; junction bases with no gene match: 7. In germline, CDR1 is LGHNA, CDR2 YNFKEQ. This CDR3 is CASSRTGPINEQYF. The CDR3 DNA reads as TGTGCCAGCAGCCGGACAGGGCCCATCAACGAGCAGTACTTC.

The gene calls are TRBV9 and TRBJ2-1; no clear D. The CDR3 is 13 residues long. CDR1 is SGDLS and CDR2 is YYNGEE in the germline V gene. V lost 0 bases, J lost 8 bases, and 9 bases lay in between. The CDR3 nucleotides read TGTGCCAGCAGCGTAGGGCTTGTCGATGAGCAGTTCTTC. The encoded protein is CASSVGLVDEQFF.

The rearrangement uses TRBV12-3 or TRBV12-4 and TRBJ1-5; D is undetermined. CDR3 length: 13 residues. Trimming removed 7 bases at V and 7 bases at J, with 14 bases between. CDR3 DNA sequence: TGTGCCAGCACCATCGGGGAAGGGCAGCCCCAGCATTTT. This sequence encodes CASTIGEGQPQHF.

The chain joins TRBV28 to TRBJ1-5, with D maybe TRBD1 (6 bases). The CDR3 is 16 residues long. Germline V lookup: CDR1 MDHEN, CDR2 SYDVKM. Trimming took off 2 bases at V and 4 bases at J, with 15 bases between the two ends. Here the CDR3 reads CASSLQGRGVNQPQHF. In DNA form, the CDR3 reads TGTGCCAGCAGTTTACAGGGGAGGGGGGTAAATCAGCCCCAGCATTTT.

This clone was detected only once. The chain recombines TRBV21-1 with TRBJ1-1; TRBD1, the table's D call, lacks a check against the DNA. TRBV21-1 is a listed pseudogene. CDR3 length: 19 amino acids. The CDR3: CASSKRDDEKDRGTGAAFF. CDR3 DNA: TGTGCCAGCAGCAAAAGGGACGATGAAAAGGACAGGGGAACCGGTGCGGCTTTCTTT.

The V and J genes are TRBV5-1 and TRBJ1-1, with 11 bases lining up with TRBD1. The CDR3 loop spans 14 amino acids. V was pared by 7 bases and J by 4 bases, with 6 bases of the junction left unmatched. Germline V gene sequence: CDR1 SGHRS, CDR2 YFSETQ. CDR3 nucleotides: TGCGCCAGCCAACTTGGGACAGGGGGCACTGAAGCTTTCTTT. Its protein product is CASQLGTGGTEAFF.

CDR3 in amino acids: CASSYTYPRRRDTEAFF. CDR3 DNA sequence: TGTGCCAGCAGCTACACCTACCCCCGACGGAGGGACACTGAAGCTTTCTTT. The rearrangement links TRBV7-2 to TRBJ1-1; unclear D gene. CDR1 is SGHTA and CDR2 is FQGNSA in the germline V gene. This CDR3 region has 17 residues. V dropped 4 bases and J dropped 3 bases, with 21 bases sitting between them.

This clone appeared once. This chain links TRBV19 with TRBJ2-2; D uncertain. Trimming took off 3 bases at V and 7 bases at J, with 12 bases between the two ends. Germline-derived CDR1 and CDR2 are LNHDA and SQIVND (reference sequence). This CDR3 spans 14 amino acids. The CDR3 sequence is CASSILSRSGELFF. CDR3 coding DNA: TGTGCCAGTAGTATCCTCTCTAGAAGCGGGGAGCTGTTTTTT.

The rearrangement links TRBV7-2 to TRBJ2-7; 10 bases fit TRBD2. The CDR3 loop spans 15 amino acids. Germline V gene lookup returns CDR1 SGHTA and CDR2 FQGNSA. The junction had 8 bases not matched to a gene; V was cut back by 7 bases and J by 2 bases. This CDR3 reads CASTLSGGQTYEQYF. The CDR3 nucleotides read TGTGCCAGCACTCTTAGCGGGGGGCAAACCTACGAGCAGTACTTC. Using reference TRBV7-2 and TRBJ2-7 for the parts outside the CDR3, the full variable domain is GAGVSQSPSNKVTEKGKDVELRCDPISGHTALYWYRQSLGQGLEFLIYFQGNSAPDKSGLPSDRFSAERTGGSVSTLTIQRTQQEDSAVYLCASTLSGGQTYEQYFGPGTRLTVT.

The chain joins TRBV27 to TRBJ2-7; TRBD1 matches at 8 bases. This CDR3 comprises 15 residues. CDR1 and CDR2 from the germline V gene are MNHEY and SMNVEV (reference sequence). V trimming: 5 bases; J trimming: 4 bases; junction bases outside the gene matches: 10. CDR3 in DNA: TGTGCCAGCAGTGTGTTTTCCAGGGGGCATTACGAGCAGTACTTC. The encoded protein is CASSVFSRGHYEQYF.

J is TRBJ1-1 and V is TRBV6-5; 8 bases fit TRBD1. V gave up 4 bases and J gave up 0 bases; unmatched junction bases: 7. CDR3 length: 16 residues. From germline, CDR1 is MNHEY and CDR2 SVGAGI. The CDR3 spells CASSSRTGRLNTEAFF. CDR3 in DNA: TGTGCCAGCAGTTCCCGGACAGGGCGCTTGAACACTGAAGCTTTCTTT.

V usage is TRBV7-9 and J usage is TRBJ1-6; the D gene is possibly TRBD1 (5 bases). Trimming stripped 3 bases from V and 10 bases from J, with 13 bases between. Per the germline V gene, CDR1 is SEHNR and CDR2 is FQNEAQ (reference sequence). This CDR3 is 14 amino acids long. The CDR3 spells CASSFGGVGSPLHF. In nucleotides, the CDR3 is TGTGCCAGCAGCTTCGGAGGGGTTGGGTCACCCCTCCACTTT. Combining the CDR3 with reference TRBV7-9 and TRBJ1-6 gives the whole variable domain DTGVSQNPRHKITKRGQNVTFRCDPISEHNRLYWYRQTLGQGPEFLTYFQNEAQLEKSRLLSDRFSAERPKGSFSTLEIQRTEQGDSAMYLCASSFGGVGSPLHFGNGTRLTVT.

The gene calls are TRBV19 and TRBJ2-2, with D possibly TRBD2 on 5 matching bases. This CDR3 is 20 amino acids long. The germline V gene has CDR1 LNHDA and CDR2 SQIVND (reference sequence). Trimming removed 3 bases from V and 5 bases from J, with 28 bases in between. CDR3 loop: CASSMSRSFRVGKKTGELFF. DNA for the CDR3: TGTGCCAGTAGTATGTCGAGGAGTTTTCGGGTCGGGAAGAAAACCGGGGAGCTGTTTTTT.

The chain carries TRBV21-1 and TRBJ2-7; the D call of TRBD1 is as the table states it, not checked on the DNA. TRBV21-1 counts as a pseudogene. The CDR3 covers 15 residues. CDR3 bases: TGTGCCAGTCCCCACTCCGGGACAGGGCGGGACGAGCAGTACTTC. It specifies CASPHSGTGRDEQYF.

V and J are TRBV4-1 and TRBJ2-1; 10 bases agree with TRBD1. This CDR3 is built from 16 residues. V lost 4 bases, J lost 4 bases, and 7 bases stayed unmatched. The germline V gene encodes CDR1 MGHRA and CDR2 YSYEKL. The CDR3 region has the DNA TGCGCCAGCAGCCCGTTAAGGACAGGGGGTTACAATGAGCAGTTCTTC. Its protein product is CASSPLRTGGYNEQFF.

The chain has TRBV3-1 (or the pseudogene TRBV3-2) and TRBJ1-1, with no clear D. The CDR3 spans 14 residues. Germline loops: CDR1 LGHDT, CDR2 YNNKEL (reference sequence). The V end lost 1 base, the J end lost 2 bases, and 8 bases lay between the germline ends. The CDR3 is CASSQVHSNTEAFF. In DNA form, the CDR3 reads TGTGCCAGCAGCCAAGTACACAGTAACACTGAAGCTTTCTTT.

The CDR3 coding sequence is TGTGCCAGCAGTTCGAACAGGGGGCAGAACACTGAAGCTTTCTTT. It yields the protein CASSSNRGQNTEAFF. The chain recombines TRBV7-6 with TRBJ1-1; TRBD1 matches at 9 bases. CDR1 and CDR2 (germline): SGHVS, FNYEAQ. V lost 6 bases, J lost 1 base, and 6 bases stayed unmatched. CDR3 length equals 15 residues.

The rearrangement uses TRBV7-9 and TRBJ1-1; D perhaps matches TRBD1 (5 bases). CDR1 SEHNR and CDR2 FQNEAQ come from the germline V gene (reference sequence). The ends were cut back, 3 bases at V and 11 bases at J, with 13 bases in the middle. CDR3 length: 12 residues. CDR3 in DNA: TGTGCCAGCAGCTTTTCAGGGCGGAACGCTTTCTTT. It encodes CASSFSGRNAFF.

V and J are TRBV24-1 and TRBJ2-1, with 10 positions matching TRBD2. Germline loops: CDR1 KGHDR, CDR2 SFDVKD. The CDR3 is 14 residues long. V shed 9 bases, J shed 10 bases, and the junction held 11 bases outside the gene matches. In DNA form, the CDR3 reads TGTGCCACCTCCTTAACTAGCGGGATAGGGGAGCAGTTCTTC. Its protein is CATSLTSGIGEQFF.

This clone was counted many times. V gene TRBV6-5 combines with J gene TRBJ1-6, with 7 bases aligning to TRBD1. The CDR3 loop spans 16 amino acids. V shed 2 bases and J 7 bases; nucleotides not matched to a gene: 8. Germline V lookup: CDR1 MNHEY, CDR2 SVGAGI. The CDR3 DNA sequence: TGTGCCAGCAGTTACGCCTGGGACAGCGGGAATTCACCCCTCCACTTT. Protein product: CASSYAWDSGNSPLHF.

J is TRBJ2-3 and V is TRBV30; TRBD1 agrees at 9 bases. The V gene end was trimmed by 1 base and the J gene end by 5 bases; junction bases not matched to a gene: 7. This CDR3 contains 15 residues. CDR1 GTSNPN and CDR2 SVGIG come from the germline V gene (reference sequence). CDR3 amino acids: CAWSAGTGNQDTQYF. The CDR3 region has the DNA TGTGCCTGGAGTGCCGGGACAGGGAATCAAGATACGCAGTATTTT.

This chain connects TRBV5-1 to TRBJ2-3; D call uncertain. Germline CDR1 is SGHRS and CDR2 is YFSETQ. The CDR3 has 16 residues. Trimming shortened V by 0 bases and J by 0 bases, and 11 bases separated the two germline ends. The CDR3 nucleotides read TGCGCCAGCAGCTTGGAGGCAGGATTTAGCACAGATACGCAGTATTTT. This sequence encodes CASSLEAGFSTDTQYF.

CDR3 in amino acids: CASEGQGAQETQYF. Written as DNA, the CDR3 is TGCGCCAGCGAGGGACAGGGTGCCCAAGAGACCCAGTACTTC. The chain carries TRBV5-1 and TRBJ2-5; 9 bases agree with TRBD1. Germline CDR1 and CDR2: SGHRS and YFSETQ. The CDR3 runs to 14 residues. J gave up 1 base and V 7 bases, and 5 bases lay outside the gene matches.

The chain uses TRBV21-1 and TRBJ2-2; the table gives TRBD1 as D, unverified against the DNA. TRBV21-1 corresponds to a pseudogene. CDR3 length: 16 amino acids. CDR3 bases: TGTGCCAGCAGCAGAGGGGGACCCAGAATTGGCGGGGAGCTGTTTTTT. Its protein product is CASSRGGPRIGGELFF.